This TCR beta chain emerged from a study of cytomegalovirus exposure and HLA in healthy donors. General study points: The CMV antigen specificity of a few CMV-associated chains was confirmed through in vitro analysis.

A word on this clone: Its antigen is still unknown.

Between the trimmed V and J ends, which lost 8 bases and 7 bases, there was a span of 12 bases. The CDR3 is made up of 12 amino acids. Germline assignment: CDR1 ENHRY and CDR2 SYGVKD. The study ran its PCR with 60 Vbeta and 13 Jbeta primers. Sequenced by immunoSEQ multiplex PCR; TCRdb stores in-frame clones only, minus some. The sample yields more than 100,000 clones, about 73% seen once. V usage is TRBV10-3 and J usage is TRBJ1-5, with a possible D match to TRBD1 (6 bases). The TCR comes from a woman aged 50 to 60 in good health and CMV-seropositive. Sequencing was performed on PBMCs. This CDR3 reads CAIGAGDQPQHF. The CDR3 bases are TGTGCCATCGGGGCAGGGGACCAGCCCCAGCATTTT.